Sequencing of this T cell receptor beta chain was carried out in a study of blood T cell repertoires in COVID-19. Whole-study context: T cells, B-cell-depleted T cells, or PBMCs provided the cDNA or gDNA that served as material.

Clones were read by immunoSEQ multiplex PCR, and TCRdb kept only the in-frame ones, dropping some. The sample includes 95,000 or so clones, 89% of them seen just once. This CDR3 has 14 amino acids. The V gene lost 4 bases and the J gene lost 5 bases, with 12 bases spanning the gap. The germline gives CDR1 LGHDT, CDR2 YNNKEL (reference sequence). The receptor comes from a woman in her 70s with acute or convalescent COVID-19. Sequencing input: peripheral blood. The chain employs TRBV3-1 (or the pseudogene TRBV3-2) and TRBJ1-5, with TRBD1 as a possible D gene (6 bases). CDR3 sequence reads: CASSLPGADQPQHF. DNA for the CDR3: TGTGCCAGCAGCCTCCCAGGGGCGGATCAGCCCCAGCATTTT.